This T cell receptor (beta chain) appears in the sequencing data of a study of OX40 agonist ivuxolimab in advanced cancers. On the study more broadly: The patients got ivuxolimab, which is an agonistic anti-OX40 (CD134) antibody. Among those treated, three patients had partial responses, one with hepatocellular carcinoma and two with cutaneous melanoma.

Assay used: immunoSEQ multiplex PCR; TCRdb lists only in-frame clones, some missing. The sample consists of about 73,000 clones, about 93% of them appearing once. V lost 7 bases, J lost 5 bases, and 12 bases lay in between. This CDR3 has 12 amino acids. The germline gives CDR1 MGHDK, CDR2 SYGVNS. Autoimmune disease history or systemic immunosuppression barred patients. The V call is TRBV25-1, the J call TRBJ2-7, with D uncertain. The sample was CD4+ or CD8+ T cells sorted from blood, taken in a trial of the OX40 agonist ivuxolimab. This receptor was identified in an adult with an advanced solid tumor such as melanoma, head and neck, liver or kidney cancer. In DNA form, the CDR3 reads TGTGCCAGCACTCTGACGGGCCACGAGCAGTACTTC. It codes for CASTLTGHEQYF.